This T cell receptor beta chain was retrieved from a study of tumor-infiltrating lymphocytes in primary liver carcinoma. Starting from 400 to 500 ng of total RNA, TCR beta cDNA was produced with a primer in the constant region. What produced the TCR beta libraries was three nested multiplex PCR rounds using slightly modified ARM-PCR. The opening two PCR rounds, around 9 cycles each, paired TRBV1-TRBV30 forward primers with a C-beta reverse primer. Each CDR3 protein gets one entry after TCRdb re-called the multiplex PCR reads with MiXCR. The sample holds fewer than 350,000 distinct CDR3 sequences, approximately 65% seen once. The V end was cut by 2 bases, the J end by 3 bases, with 8 bases between. From germline, CDR1 is MGHRA and CDR2 YSYEKL. The CDR3 contains 14 residues. Unsorted whole blood served as the source of blood RNA, and germline DNA was extracted as well.

This TCR was recovered from a man between 40 and 49 years old with primary liver carcinoma and hepatitis B virus infection. Sequenced sample: peripheral blood. The V and J genes are TRBV4-1 and TRBJ2-1; possibly TRBD1 for D (6 bases). CDR3 DNA sequence: TGCGCCAGCAGCCAAAGGGACAACTACAATGAGCAGTTCTTC. Translation gives CASSQRDNYNEQFF.